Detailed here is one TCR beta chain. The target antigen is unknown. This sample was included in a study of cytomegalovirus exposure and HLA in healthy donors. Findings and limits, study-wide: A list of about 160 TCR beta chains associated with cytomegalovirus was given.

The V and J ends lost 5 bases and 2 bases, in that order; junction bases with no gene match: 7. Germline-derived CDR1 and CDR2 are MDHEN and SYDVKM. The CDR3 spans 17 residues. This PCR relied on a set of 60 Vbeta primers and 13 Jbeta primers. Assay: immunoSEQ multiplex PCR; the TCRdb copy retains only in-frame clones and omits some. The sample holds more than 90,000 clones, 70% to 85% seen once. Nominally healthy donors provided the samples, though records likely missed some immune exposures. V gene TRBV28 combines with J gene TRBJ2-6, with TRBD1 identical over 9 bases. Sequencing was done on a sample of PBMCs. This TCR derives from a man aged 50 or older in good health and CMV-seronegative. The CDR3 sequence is CASSPGQGGTGANVLTF. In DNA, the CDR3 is TGTGCCAGCAGTCCGGGACAGGGAGGGACTGGGGCCAACGTCCTGACTTTC.